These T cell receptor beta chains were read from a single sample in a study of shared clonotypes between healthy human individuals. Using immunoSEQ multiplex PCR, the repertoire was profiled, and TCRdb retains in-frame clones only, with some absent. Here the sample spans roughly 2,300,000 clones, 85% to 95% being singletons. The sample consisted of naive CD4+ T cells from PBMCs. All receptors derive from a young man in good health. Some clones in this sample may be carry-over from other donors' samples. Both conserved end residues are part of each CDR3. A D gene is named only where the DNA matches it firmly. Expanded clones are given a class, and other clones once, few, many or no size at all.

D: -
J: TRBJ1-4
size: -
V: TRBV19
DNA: TGTGCCAGTAGTTCAACCGAAAAACTGTTTTTT
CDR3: CASSSTEKLFF

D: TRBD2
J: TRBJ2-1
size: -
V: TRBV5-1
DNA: TGCGCCAGCAGCTTGATCGCTAGCGGTCACTACAATGAGCAGTTCTTC
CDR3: CASSLIASGHYNEQFF

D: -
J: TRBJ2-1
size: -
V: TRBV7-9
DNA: TGTGCCAGCAGCTTACTGCTATTGAGGGTGGCGCGCAATGAGCAGTTCTTC
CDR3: CASSLLLLRVARNEQFF

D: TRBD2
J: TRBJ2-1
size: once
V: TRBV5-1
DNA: TGCGCCAGCAGCTCCTCTAGCGGGAGGTCGTACAATGAGCAGTTCTTC
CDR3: CASSSSSGRSYNEQFF

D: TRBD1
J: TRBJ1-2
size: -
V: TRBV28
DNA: TGTGCCAGCAGCGGCCGACAGGGGGCGCGGACTAACTATGGCTACACCTTC
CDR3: CASSGRQGARTNYGYTF

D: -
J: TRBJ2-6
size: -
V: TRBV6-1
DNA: TGTGCCAGCAGTGAAAAAGTTTTGGGGTCTTCCTCTCTGGGGGCCAACGTCCTGACTTTC
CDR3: CASSEKVLGSSSLGANVLTF

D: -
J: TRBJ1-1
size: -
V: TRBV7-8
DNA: TGTGCCAGCAGCTTAGAGAGGTGGGTCGAAGCTTTCTTT
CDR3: CASSLERWVEAFF

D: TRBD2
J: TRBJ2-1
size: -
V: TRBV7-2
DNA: TGTGCCAGCAGCTTCCTAGCGGGAGGCGATGAGCAGTTCTTC
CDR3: CASSFLAGGDEQFF

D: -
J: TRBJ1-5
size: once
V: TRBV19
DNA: TGTGCCAGTAGTATAGGGGGGGGCGGGTATCAGCCCCAGCATTTT
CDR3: CASSIGGGGYQPQHF

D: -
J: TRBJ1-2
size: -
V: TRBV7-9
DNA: TGTGCCAGCAGCGGCGGGCGGGAATTCTATGGCTACACCTTC
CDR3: CASSGGREFYGYTF

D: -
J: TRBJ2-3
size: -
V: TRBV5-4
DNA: TGTGCCAGCAGCCCTGCCGAGGGGGGTCCTAGGACAGATACGCAGTATTTT
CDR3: CASSPAEGGPRTDTQYF

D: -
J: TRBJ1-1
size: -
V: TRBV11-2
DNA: TGTGCCAGCAGCTCATATGACACTGAAGCTTTCTTT
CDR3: CASSSYDTEAFF

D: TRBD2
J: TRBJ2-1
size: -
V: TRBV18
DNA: TGTGCCAGCTCCCCTTTTAAAACTAGCGGGAACTACAATGAGCAGTTCTTC
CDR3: CASSPFKTSGNYNEQFF

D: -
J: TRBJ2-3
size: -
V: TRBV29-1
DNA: TGCAGCGTTGATACTAGCACAGATACGCAGTATTTT
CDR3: CSVDTSTDTQYF

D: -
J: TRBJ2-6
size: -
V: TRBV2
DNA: TGTGCCAGCGGTCCTGGGGCTGGGGCCAACGTCCTGACTTTC
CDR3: CASGPGAGANVLTF

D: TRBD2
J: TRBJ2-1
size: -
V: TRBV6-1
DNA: TGTGCCAGCAGTGTAGGGAGACTAGCGGGAGAGTCCAATGAGCAGTTCTTC
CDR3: CASSVGRLAGESNEQFF

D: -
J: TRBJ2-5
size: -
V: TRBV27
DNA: TGTGCCAGCAGTTTATCTGGCGCCCTAGGGACCCAGTACTTC
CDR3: CASSLSGALGTQYF

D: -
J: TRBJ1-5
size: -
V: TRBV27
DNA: TGTGCCAGCAGGAAAACGGGGTCTAGCAATCAGCCCCAGCATTTT
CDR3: CASRKTGSSNQPQHF

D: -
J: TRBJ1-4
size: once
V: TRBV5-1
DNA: TGCGCCAGCACCTGGGGTGGCAGCCCTAATGAAAAACTGTTTTTT
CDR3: CASTWGGSPNEKLFF

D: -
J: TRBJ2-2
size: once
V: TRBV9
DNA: TGTGCCAGCAGCGTATGGCAGCACACCGGGGAGCTGTTTTTT
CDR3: CASSVWQHTGELFF

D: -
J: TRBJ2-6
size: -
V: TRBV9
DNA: TGTGCCAGCAGCGTAGGGCAGGGGTCTGGGGCCAACGTCCTGACTTTC
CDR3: CASSVGQGSGANVLTF

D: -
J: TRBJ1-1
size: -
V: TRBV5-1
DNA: TGCGCCAGCAGCTTGTATGGCAGCATGAACACTGAAGCTTTCTTT
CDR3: CASSLYGSMNTEAFF

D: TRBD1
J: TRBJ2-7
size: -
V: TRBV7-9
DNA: TGTGCCAGCAGCTTATGGGGACAGGTGACCTACGAGCAGTACTTC
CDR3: CASSLWGQVTYEQYF

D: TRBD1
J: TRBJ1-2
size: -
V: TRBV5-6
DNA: TGTGCCAGCAGCTTGGAAGGAGGGGGCGTTTACGGCTACACCTTC
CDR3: CASSLEGGGVYGYTF

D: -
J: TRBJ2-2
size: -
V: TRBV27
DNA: TGTGCCAGCAGTTTACGGCTAGTCGCGAACACCGGGGAGCTGTTTTTT
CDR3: CASSLRLVANTGELFF

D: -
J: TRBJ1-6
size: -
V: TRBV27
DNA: TGTGCCAGCAGTTTCGGCAGAGGGGGACAAAATTCACCCCTCCACTTT
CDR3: CASSFGRGGQNSPLHF

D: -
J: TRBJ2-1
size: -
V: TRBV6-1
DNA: TGTGCCAGCAGTGAAGCGGCCCTAGGGGCGGAGGGACAGTTCTTC
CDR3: CASSEAALGAEGQFF

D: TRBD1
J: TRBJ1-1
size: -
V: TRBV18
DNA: TGTGCCAGCTCCGCAGGGGGGAACACTGAAGCTTTCTTT
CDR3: CASSAGGNTEAFF